This T cell receptor (beta chain) was retrieved from a study of blood T cells in healthy people across ages. For every donor, a draw yielded ten milliliters of peripheral blood. Each sample yielded at least 6 million isolated PBMCs. Samples each had at least 5.5 micrograms of total RNA extracted. The length of the CDR3 is 13 residues. Per the germline V gene, CDR1 is SGDLS and CDR2 is YYNGEE. Trimming left V 4 bases short and J 3 bases short, with 8 bases between. A second PCR of 7 to 11 cycles used a sample-barcoded 5' primer and a J-beta primer mix. Sequencing yielded, for each sample, at least 3 million paired-end reads carrying CDR3. TCRdb recomputed calls from the 5' RACE reads with MiXCR, one row per CDR3 protein. The sample holds 1.8 million or so distinct CDR3 sequences, 39% seen once.

The chain employs TRBV9 and TRBJ2-1; D uncertain. The sample taken for sequencing was blood. This clonotype was sampled from a human donor in good health. CDR3 sequence reads: CASSSNLYNEQFF. As DNA, the CDR3 is TGTGCCAGCAGCTCGAACCTCTACAATGAGCAGTTCTTC.